This is a list of T cell receptor beta chains from one sample in a study of CD8+CD57+ T cells in acquired aplastic anemia. One entry per CDR3 protein results from TCRdb running MiXCR on the reads. The repertoire holds fewer than 250,000 distinct CDR3 sequences, roughly 56% seen once, with approximately 15% in the top ten. The sequencing sample was made of sorted CD4+, CD8+, or CD8+CD57+ T cells (not recorded which) from PBMCs. These receptors all stem from a human donor in good health, serving as a control. The CDR3 runs from the conserved cysteine through the conserved F or W. D genes are given only for firm matches. Clone size appears in some rows only: once, few, many, or a class for an expanded clone.

>NA|NA|TRBJ2-3|TRBV3-1
CASSQDYGGRSTDTQYF
TGTGCCAGCAGCCAAGATTACGGGGGCCGGAGCACAGATACGCAGTATTTT
>NA|NA|TRBJ1-5|TRBV10-3
CASSLRGYESNQPQHF
TGTGCCAGCAGTTTAAGGGGTTACGAAAGCAATCAGCCCCAGCATTTT
>TRBD1|NA|TRBJ2-7|TRBV10-2
CASNAGTGVSSYEQYF
TGCGCCAGCAACGCCGGGACAGGGGTCAGCTCCTACGAGCAGTACTTC
>NA|many|TRBJ2-3|TRBV7-8
CASSLAQPSTDTQYF
TGTGCCAGCAGCTTAGCGCAGCCAAGCACAGATACGCAGTATTTT
>NA|few|TRBJ1-1|TRBV29-1
CSVAEQGTAFF
TGCAGCGTGGCGGAGCAGGGTACAGCTTTCTTT
>NA|NA|TRBJ1-1|TRBV7-8
CASTLTGDRNTEAFF
TGTGCCAGCACTCTCACGGGGGATAGGAACACTGAAGCTTTCTTT
>NA|once|TRBJ2-7|TRBV2
CASGTNSYEQYF
TGTGCCAGCGGCACTAACAGTTACGAGCAGTACTTC
>NA|many|TRBJ1-4|TRBV6-1
CASTRDLREKLFF
TGTGCCAGCACGAGGGACTTAAGAGAAAAACTGTTTTTT
>TRBD1|many|TRBJ1-4|TRBV6-5
CASSRTGFYEKLFF
TGTGCCAGCAGCCGGACAGGGTTTTATGAAAAACTGTTTTTT
>NA|NA|TRBJ1-6|TRBV19
CASSIQGDNSPLHF
TGTGCCAGTAGTATTCAAGGGGATAATTCACCCCTCCACTTT
>TRBD1|NA|TRBJ2-7|TRBV10-2
CASSEPHDLDRGSIYEQYF
TGCGCCAGCAGTGAGCCCCACGACCTCGACAGGGGAAGTATCTACGAGCAGTACTTC
>NA|NA|TRBJ1-1|TRBV18
CASSPQGGTEALF
TGTGCCAGCTCACCACAGGGTGGGACTGAAGCTCTCTTT
>NA|many|TRBJ1-1|TRBV4-2
CASSQDWAPRTEAFF
TGTGCCAGCAGCCAAGATTGGGCTCCGAGAACTGAAGCTTTCTTT
>TRBD2|NA|TRBJ2-3|TRBV2
CASRGLAGTTDTQYF
TGTGCCAGCAGGGGACTAGCGGGAACCACAGATACGCAGTATTTT
>NA|few|TRBJ1-2|TRBV2
CASSDLARPSGYTF
TGTGCCAGCAGTGATTTGGCAAGGCCGAGTGGCTACACCTTC
>NA|NA|TRBJ1-2|TRBV6-1
CASTRGRESGYTF
TGTGCCAGCACCAGGGGACGGGAGTCTGGCTACACCTTC
>NA|NA|TRBJ2-1|TRBV5-5
CASSLQGGSYEQFF
TGTGCCAGCAGCTTGCAGGGGGGCTCCTACGAGCAGTTCTTC
>NA|NA|TRBJ1-2|TRBV20-1
CSASPLTTVNYGYTF
TGCAGTGCTAGTCCGCTAACTACAGTAAACTATGGCTACACCTTC
>NA|NA|TRBJ1-1|TRBV29-1
CSAVGGALTEAFF
TGCAGCGCTGTCGGCGGGGCACTTACTGAAGCTTTCTTT
>NA|NA|TRBJ1-2|TRBV9
CASSVSPYYRELYYGYTF
TGTGCCAGCAGCGTTTCTCCGTATTACAGGGAGTTGTACTATGGCTACACCTTC
>NA|many|TRBJ1-1|TRBV6-5
CASSPGRPPSRTEAFF
TGTGCCAGCAGTCCCGGAAGGCCCCCGTCCCGAACTGAAGCTTTCTTT
>TRBD2|NA|TRBJ2-3|TRBV5-1
CASSGGLAPEGDTQYF
TGCGCCAGCAGCGGGGGACTAGCGCCAGAAGGAGATACGCAGTATTTT
>NA|NA|TRBJ1-5|TRBV20-1
CSARVGTRIASNQPQHF
TGCAGTGCTAGAGTGGGAACGAGGATAGCCAGCAATCAGCCCCAGCATTTT
>NA|few|TRBJ2-5|TRBV2
CASSKGLQETQYF
TGTGCAAGCAGCAAAGGGCTGCAAGAGACCCAGTACTTC
>NA|many|TRBJ1-3|TRBV2
CASNGQSFGDTIYF
TGTGCCAGCAACGGACAGTCCTTTGGTGACACCATATATTTT
>TRBD2|many|TRBJ2-7|TRBV9
CASSEGLASLYEQYF
TGTGCCAGCAGCGAGGGACTAGCGAGTCTCTACGAGCAGTACTTC
>NA|NA|TRBJ2-2|TRBV5-1
CASSWEGGQGGGGELFF
TGCGCCAGCAGCTGGGAGGGAGGGCAGGGGGGGGGGGGGGAGCTGTTTTTT
>TRBD2|NA|TRBJ2-5|TRBV7-3
CASSLLAGGQTQYF
TGTGCCAGCAGCTTACTAGCGGGGGGCCAGACCCAGTACTTC
>TRBD2|many|TRBJ2-1|TRBV6-2/TRBV6-3
CASRDGGGGGEQFF
TGTGCCAGCAGGGATGGCGGGGGGGGCGGTGAGCAGTTCTTC
>TRBD2|few|TRBJ2-1|TRBV7-9
CASSKGGGGDEQFF
TGTGCCAGCAGCAAGGGCGGGGGGGGGGATGAGCAGTTCTTC
>NA|many|TRBJ2-1|TRBV9
CASSVQGLSFSSYNEQFF
TGTGCCAGCAGCGTACAAGGACTTAGTTTTAGCTCCTACAATGAGCAGTTCTTC
>TRBD1|NA|TRBJ1-5|TRBV20-1
CSAWTGFGQPQHF
TGCAGTGCTTGGACAGGGTTCGGTCAGCCCCAGCATTTT
>TRBD1|few|TRBJ1-2|TRBV4-3
CASSHPDRANYGYTF
TGCGCCAGCAGCCACCCCGACAGGGCTAACTATGGCTACACCTTC
>NA|many|TRBJ2-7|TRBV20-1
CSARDRLYEQYF
TGCAGTGCTAGAGATCGGCTCTACGAGCAGTACTTC
>TRBD1|NA|TRBJ1-2|TRBV28
CASSQPGQGNYGYTF
TGTGCCAGCAGTCAGCCGGGACAGGGAAACTATGGCTACACCTTC
>TRBD2|NA|TRBJ2-5|TRBV7-6
CASSPGTSGGAETQYF
TGTGCCAGCAGCCCCGGGACTAGCGGGGGGGCGGAGACCCAGTACTTC
>NA|many|TRBJ2-5|TRBV10-3
CAIRGRGPVEETQYF
TGTGCCATCAGAGGGCGGGGGCCGGTGGAAGAGACCCAGTACTTC
>TRBD2|NA|TRBJ2-3|TRBV7-2
CASSLTSGSGDTQYF
TGTGCCAGCAGCTTGACTAGCGGGAGCGGAGATACGCAGTATTTT
>NA|few|TRBJ1-4|TRBV19
CASSMRAVDEKLFF
TGTGCCAGTAGTATGAGGGCAGTGGATGAAAAACTGTTTTTT
>TRBD1|NA|TRBJ1-6|TRBV7-2
CASSLEAGGGNNSPLHF
TGTGCCAGCAGCTTAGAAGCAGGGGGCGGGAATAATTCACCCCTCCACTTT
>NA|NA|TRBJ2-7|TRBV6-1
CASSEAAEASYEQYF
TGTGCCAGCAGTGAAGCGGCGGAGGCCTCCTACGAGCAGTACTTC
>TRBD1|many|TRBJ1-6|TRBV5-6
CASSIDRVGNSPLHF
TGTGCCAGCAGCATAGACAGGGTGGGAAATTCACCCCTCCACTTT
>NA|many|TRBJ2-5|TRBV9
CASSVESAGTQETQYF
TGTGCCAGCAGCGTAGAGAGCGCGGGAACCCAAGAGACCCAGTACTTC
>TRBD1|NA|TRBJ1-1|TRBV18
CASSPRGQGGHTEAFF
TGTGCCAGCTCACCACGAGGACAGGGGGGACACACTGAAGCTTTCTTT
>NA|many|TRBJ2-1|TRBV29-1
CSVRTLYEQFF
TGCAGCGTTAGGACCCTCTATGAGCAGTTCTTC
>TRBD1|NA|TRBJ1-2|TRBV4-3
CASSPDRAVGYAF
TGCGCCAGCAGCCCTGACAGGGCGGTGGGCTACGCCTTC
>NA|few|TRBJ2-1|TRBV10-3
CAITKDWNSYNEQLF
TGTGCCATCACCAAGGACTGGAACTCCTACAATGAGCAGCTCTTC
>TRBD1|NA|TRBJ1-3|TRBV7-2
CASSPFSGTGGSSGNTIYF
TGTGCCAGCAGCCCTTTTTCCGGGACAGGGGGAAGCTCTGGAAACACCATATATTTT
>NA|NA|TRBJ1-3|TRBV5-1
CASSLELLTGNAIYF
TGCGCCAGCAGCTTGGAGTTACTGACTGGAAACGCCATATATTTT
>TRBD2|few|TRBJ2-1|TRBV10-1
CASSENALAGPNEQFF
TGCGCCAGCAGTGAGAATGCCTTAGCGGGACCCAATGAGCAGTTCTTC
>TRBD1|many|TRBJ2-1|TRBV5-1
CASSSQGGTTGDPYNEQFF
TGCGCCAGCAGCTCCCAAGGGGGCACTACAGGGGATCCCTACAATGAGCAGTTCTTC
>TRBD2|NA|TRBJ2-7|TRBV9
CASSETPTSGGHEQYF
TGTGCCAGCAGCGAGACGCCGACTAGCGGGGGCCACGAGCAGTACTTC